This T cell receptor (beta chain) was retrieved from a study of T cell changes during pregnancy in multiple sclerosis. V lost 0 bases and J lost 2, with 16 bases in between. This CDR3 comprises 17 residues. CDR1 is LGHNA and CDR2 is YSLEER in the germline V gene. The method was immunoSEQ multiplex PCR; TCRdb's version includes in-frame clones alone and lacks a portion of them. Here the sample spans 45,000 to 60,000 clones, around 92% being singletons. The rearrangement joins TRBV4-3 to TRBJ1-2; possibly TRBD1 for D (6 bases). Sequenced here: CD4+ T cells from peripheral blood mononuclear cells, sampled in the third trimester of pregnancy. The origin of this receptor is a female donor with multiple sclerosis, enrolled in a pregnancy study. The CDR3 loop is CASSQEARGTRNYGYTF. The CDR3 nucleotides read TGCGCCAGCAGCCAAGAGGCGAGGGGGACTAGAAACTATGGCTACACCTTC.